Listed below are T cell receptor beta chains from one sample, sequenced in a study of T cells in Graves' hyperthyroidism and ophthalmopathy. MiXCR, applied by TCRdb to the multiplex PCR reads, yields one record per CDR3 protein. This sample has 600,000 to 900,000 distinct CDR3 sequences, with over 15% found just once. Sequenced sample: blood. These receptors came from a man aged 18 to 29 with Graves' hyperthyroidism. Both conserved end residues are part of each CDR3. Clone size is shown for a subset of rows, as once, few, many or a class of expanded clone.

CASSLEITGVNTGELFF	NA	TRBV11-1	17
CAWSVTGGSQPQHF	many	TRBV30	14
CASSLRGGGGREQYF	NA	TRBV4-1	15
CASSLSRGWGSFTSTDTQYF	NA	TRBV7-2	20
CASSRTGENYEQYF	many	TRBV18	14
CASSLSKDSPLHF	few	TRBV7-3	13
CSAIALTDTQYF	many	TRBV20-1	12
CASSPREASGLFF	NA	TRBV11-2	13
CASSLSQVNSPLHF	NA	TRBV5-1	14
CASSEGLAMTYNEQFF	few	TRBV6-1	16
CASSVDYTRKETQYF	NA	TRBV9	15
CSATLSGIKETQYF	NA	TRBV20-1	14
CASSWVDNEQFF	NA	TRBV6-1	12
CASRLGRGANYGYTF	NA	TRBV2	15
CATSDSGTRAIYEQYF	many	TRBV24-1	16
CSASQGQPQHF	many	TRBV20-1	11
CASSLWAAGGGYEQYF	many	TRBV28	16
CSARKTGGFYGYTF	NA	TRBV20-1	14
CASNGQSQGGTQYF	many	TRBV12-3/TRBV12-4	14
CASSRYSVHGTVTDTQYF	many	TRBV7-9	18
CASRRASGASVLTF	few	TRBV27	14
CAISEEEGGDTQYF	many	TRBV10-3	14
CAIRQGASNEQFF	NA	TRBV10-3	13
CASKGTLSEAFF	once	TRBV19	12
CASSQDTSSYNEQFF	many	TRBV12-5	15
CASGGDRGYGYTF	many	TRBV12-5	13
CASSGSLRETQYF	few	TRBV19	13
CASSRDIHGYTF	NA	TRBV5-1	12
CASSLALGGAYEQYF	NA	TRBV3-1	15
CASSPWPGQGYGYTF	many	TRBV6-1	15
CASSLLDGSEQYF	NA	TRBV5-6	13
CATSSAGHQETQYF	NA	TRBV11-2	14
CASSGTRAETQYF	NA	TRBV6-1	13
CATSGPLGPLGEKLFF	NA	TRBV15	16
CASSSTSANTGELFF	many	TRBV7-2	15
CASSWGQGALGEKLFF	NA	TRBV7-9	16
CASSRSGSLSYEQYF	many	TRBV7-2	15
CATRRGLAGGPLETQYF	many	TRBV12-3/TRBV12-4	17
CARRGVPNTGELFF	NA	TRBV5-8	14
CASTPQNIAGELFF	many	TRBV12-3/TRBV12-4	14
CASSKSGTGTYEQYF	many	TRBV6-1	15
CASSPSYQETQYF	many	TRBV7-2	13
CASSHPRGEEGNEQFF	many	TRBV19	16
CASIPLGYGYGYTF	few	TRBV6-1	14